Below, one TCR beta chain is given with its context. The data were obtained in a study of blood T cell repertoires in COVID-19. Study at large: Material from acute and convalescent COVID-19 was sourced from the United States, Italy and Spain. Nucleic acid was either cDNA or gDNA, and it came from T cells, B-cell-depleted T cells, or PBMCs.

In the authors' workflow: Estimates of nucleated cell counts were drawn from the amplification of reference gene primers. Produced via immunoSEQ multiplex PCR; TCRdb's table is partial and in-frame only. That table supplies the V and J calls and clone size; D and trimming were determined from the DNA. Among 280,000 or so clones listed, around 90% were seen once. V trimming: 2 bases; J trimming: 4 bases; junction bases outside the gene matches: 5. In germline, CDR1 is LGHDT, CDR2 YNNKEL (reference sequence). The CDR3 contains 16 residues. Sequencing was done on a sample of peripheral blood. The clonotype originates from a young man with active or convalescent COVID-19. The chain joins TRBV3-1 (or the pseudogene TRBV3-2) to TRBJ2-3, with 11 nucleotides matching TRBD2. Here the CDR3 DNA reads TGTGCCAGCAGCCAATTAGCGGGGGGGCCGTCAGATACGCAGTATTTT. It translates to CASSQLAGGPSDTQYF.